This T cell receptor (beta chain) is from a study of human T cells and chemical hapten exposure. Study information: DPC (0.01%) was patch tested on the upper back and read at 6 days.

This clonotype was observed a handful of times. Germline lookup yields CDR1 SGHKS and CDR2 YYEKEE (reference sequence). V dropped 3 bases and J dropped 5 bases, with 18 bases sitting between them. The CDR3 sequence is 15 residues long. Time point indicated: pre-sensitization, week 0. The treatment here: therapeutic diphenylcyclopropenone sensitization with weekly scalp DPC. Those who donated were patients with alopecia, 18 to 70 years of age, and suitable for DPC. Unique molecular identifiers were affixed to discrete cDNA molecules within the library. Original analysis: TCR counts had a median of approximately 96,000 per sample and spanned about 23,224 to 750,000. One entry per CDR3 protein results from TCRdb running MiXCR on the RACE reads. V and J calls and clone size were set by TCRdb, not the authors. Among about 270,000 distinct CDR3 sequences, about 7.7% were seen once, and the ten largest hold more than 0.95%.

The gene calls are TRBV5-5 and TRBJ2-7; D perhaps matches TRBD2 (6 bases). The material was whole blood, obtained in connection with sensitization to the hapten diphenylcyclopropenone (DPC). The TCR originated in a man between 18 and 35 years old with alopecia areata. Some clones in this sample may be carry-over from other donors' samples. CDR3 protein: CASSSRLRRGNEQYF. Here the CDR3 DNA reads TGTGCCAGCAGCTCCCGACTCCGACGCGGGAACGAGCAGTACTTC.